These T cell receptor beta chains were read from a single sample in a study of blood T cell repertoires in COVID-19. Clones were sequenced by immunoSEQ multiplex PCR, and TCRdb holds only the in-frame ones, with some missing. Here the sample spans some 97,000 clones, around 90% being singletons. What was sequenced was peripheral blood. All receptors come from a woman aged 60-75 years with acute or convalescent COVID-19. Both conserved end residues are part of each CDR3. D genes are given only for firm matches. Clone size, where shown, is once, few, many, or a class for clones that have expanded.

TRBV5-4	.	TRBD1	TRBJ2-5	TGTGCCAGCAGCACACCCCCCGGGACAGGAATACAAGAGACCCAGTACTTC	CASSTPPGTGIQETQYF
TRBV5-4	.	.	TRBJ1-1	TGTGCCAGCAGCTTGGACAGCCAGAGCACTGAAGCTTTCTTT	CASSLDSQSTEAFF
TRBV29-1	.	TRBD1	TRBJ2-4	TGCAGCGTTCGGGACAGGGGAGCCAAAAACATTCAGTACTTC	CSVRDRGAKNIQYF
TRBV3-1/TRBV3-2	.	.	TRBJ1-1	TGTGCCAGCAGCTTCCGGAACACTGAAGCTTTCTTT	CASSFRNTEAFF
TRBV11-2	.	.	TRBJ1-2	TGTGCCAGCAGCTTAACCGGGTATGGCTACACCTTC	CASSLTGYGYTF
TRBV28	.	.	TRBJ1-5	TGTGCCAGCAGTTTTAGTGGCAATCAGCCCCAGCATTTT	CASSFSGNQPQHF
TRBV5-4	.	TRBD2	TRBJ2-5	TGTGCCAGCAGCTTGGCCGGACTAGCGGGAGAGGAGACCCAGTACTTC	CASSLAGLAGEETQYF
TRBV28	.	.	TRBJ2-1	TGTGCCAGCGGGGCTAGCGCCAATGAGCAGTTCTTC	CASGASANEQFF
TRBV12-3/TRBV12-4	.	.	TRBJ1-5	TGTGCCAGCAGTTTCGTCCCCCAGCCCCAGCATTTT	CASSFVPQPQHF
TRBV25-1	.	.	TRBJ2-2	TGTGCCAGCAGAGCTGAGGGCCCGTGGGGGGAGCTGTTTTTT	CASRAEGPWGELFF
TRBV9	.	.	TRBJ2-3	TGTGCCAGCAGCGTCGACCCCCGGAGAATCACAGATACGCAGTATTTT	CASSVDPRRITDTQYF
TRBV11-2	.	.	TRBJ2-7	TGTGCCAGCGGCTCAGTAGCGGCCTACGAGCAGTACTTC	CASGSVAAYEQYF
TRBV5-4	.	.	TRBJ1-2	TGTGCCAGCAGCATCAGACAGACGTATGGCTACACCTTC	CASSIRQTYGYTF
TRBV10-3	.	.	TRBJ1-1	TGTGCCATCAGTGGAGGTGTGGAACTGAACACTGAAGCTTTCTTT	CAISGGVELNTEAFF
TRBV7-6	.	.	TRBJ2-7	TGTGCCAGCAGCCGCTCCCAGGGGCCTGCCTACGAGCAGTACTTC	CASSRSQGPAYEQYF
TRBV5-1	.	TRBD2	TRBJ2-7	TGCGCCAGCAGCTTTGATACTAGCGCCACCTACGAGCAGTACTTC	CASSFDTSATYEQYF
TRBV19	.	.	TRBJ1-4	TGTGCCAGTAGGCACACCCCAACTAATGAAAAACTGTTTTTT	CASRHTPTNEKLFF
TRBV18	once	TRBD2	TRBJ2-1	TGTGCCAGCTCCCAGAGTAGCGGGAGCTACAATGAGCAGTTCTTC	CASSQSSGSYNEQFF
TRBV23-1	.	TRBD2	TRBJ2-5	TGCGCCAGCAGTCTAGCGGGACTGACAGAGACCCAGTACTTC	CASSLAGLTETQYF
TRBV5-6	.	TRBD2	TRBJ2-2	TGTGCCAGCAGCTTGGTAGCGGGAGGTTCCACCGGGGAGCTGTTTTTT	CASSLVAGGSTGELFF
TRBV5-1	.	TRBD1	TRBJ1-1	TGCGCCAGCAGCAGGGACAGGACACAGTTTCTTTACACTGAAGCTTTCTTT	CASSRDRTQFLYTEAFF
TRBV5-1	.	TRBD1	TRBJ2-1	TGCGCCAGCCGACCGGGACAGGGGGTCGATGAGCAGTTCTTC	CASRPGQGVDEQFF
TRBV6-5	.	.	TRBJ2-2	TGTGCCAGCAGTTACGCCAGGGGTAATAGCGGGGAGCTGTTTTTT	CASSYARGNSGELFF
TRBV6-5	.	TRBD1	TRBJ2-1	TGTGCCAGCAGCGACAGGGGAGGACGAGATGAGCAGTTCTTC	CASSDRGGRDEQFF
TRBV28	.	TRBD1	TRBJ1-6	TGTGCCAGCAGTTTAAGCCACAGGGGCTCCTATAATTCACCCCTCCACTTT	CASSLSHRGSYNSPLHF
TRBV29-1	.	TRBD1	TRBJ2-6	TGCAGCGTTGTGGGGACAGTATCCGGGGCCAACGTCCTGACTTTC	CSVVGTVSGANVLTF
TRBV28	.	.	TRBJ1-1	TGTGCCAGCAGTTTAAGAGGTCAGGGGTCTTTCTTT	CASSLRGQGSFF
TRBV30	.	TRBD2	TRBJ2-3	TGTGCCTGGACCCTACTAGCGGGAGGGCCCAGAGATACGCAGTATTTT	CAWTLLAGGPRDTQYF
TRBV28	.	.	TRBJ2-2	TGTGCCAGCACCCTAAACACCGGGGAGCTGTTTTTT	CASTLNTGELFF
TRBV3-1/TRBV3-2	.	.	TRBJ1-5	TGTGCCAGCAGCCAAGGATTCAGGGGCAATCAGCCCCAGCATTTT	CASSQGFRGNQPQHF
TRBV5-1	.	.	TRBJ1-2	TGCGCCAGCAGCTTCACGGTGGAGGTCGGCTACACCTTC	CASSFTVEVGYTF
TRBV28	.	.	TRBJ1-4	TGTGCCAGCAGTCTCCATAATACAGAGCGGGAAAAACTGTTTTTT	CASSLHNTEREKLFF
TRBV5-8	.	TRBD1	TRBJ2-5	TGTGCCAGCAGCTCGACAGGGGTTGGGTACCAAGAGACCCAGTACTTC	CASSSTGVGYQETQYF
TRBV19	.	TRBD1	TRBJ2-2	TGTGCCAGTATCGACAGGGGCGCCGTAGTTTTGGACACCGGGGAGCTGTTTTTT	CASIDRGAVVLDTGELFF
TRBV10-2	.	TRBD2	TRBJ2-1	TGCGCCAGCGGGGGACTAGCGCTATACAATGAGCAGTTCTTC	CASGGLALYNEQFF
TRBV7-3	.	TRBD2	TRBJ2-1	TGTGCCAGCAGCCAAGCGGGAGGGACGAATGAGCAGTTCTTC	CASSQAGGTNEQFF
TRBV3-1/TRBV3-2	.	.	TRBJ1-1	TGTGCCAGCAGCCAAGGACCCAGGTTGGGCACTGAAGCTTTCTTT	CASSQGPRLGTEAFF
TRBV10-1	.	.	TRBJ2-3	TGCGCCAGCAGTGAGGCCTCCAAGAGGGATACGCAGTATTTT	CASSEASKRDTQYF
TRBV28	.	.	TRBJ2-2	TGTGCCAGCAGTTTATGGGGGACATTGAACACCGGGGAGCTGTTTTTT	CASSLWGTLNTGELFF
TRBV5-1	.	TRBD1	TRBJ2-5	TGCGCCAGCAGCTTGGCCAACAGGGGAGAGACCCAGTACTTC	CASSLANRGETQYF
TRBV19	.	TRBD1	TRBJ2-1	TGTGCCAGTAGTTTCCGGACAGGGGACAATGAGCAGTTCTTC	CASSFRTGDNEQFF
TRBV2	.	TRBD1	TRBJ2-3	TGTGCCAGCAGGGCAGACAGGGGCGACACAGATACGCAGTATTTT	CASRADRGDTDTQYF
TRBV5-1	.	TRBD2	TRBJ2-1	TGCGCCAGCAGCTTGGGTAGCGGGACGAACTACAATGAGCAGTTCTTC	CASSLGSGTNYNEQFF
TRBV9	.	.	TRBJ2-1	TGTGCCAGCAGCGTAGTTGACGGGAGCTACAATGAGCAGTTCTTC	CASSVVDGSYNEQFF
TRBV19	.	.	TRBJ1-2	TGTGCCAGTAGTAGTCGGGGTCCTAACTATGGCTACACCTTC	CASSSRGPNYGYTF
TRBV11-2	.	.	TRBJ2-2	TGTGCCAGCAGCCCGGGAGTTAACACCGGGGAGCTGTTTTTT	CASSPGVNTGELFF
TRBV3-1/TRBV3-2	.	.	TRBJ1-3	TGTGCCAGCAGCCAAGAATTGGGGCAAGGGAACACCATATATTTT	CASSQELGQGNTIYF
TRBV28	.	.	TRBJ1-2	TGTGCCAGCAGTTTAGGCGGATCTGGCTATGGCTACACCTTC	CASSLGGSGYGYTF
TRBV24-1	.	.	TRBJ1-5	TGTGCCACCAGTGAGCGAGGGAGCAATCAGCCCCAGCATTTT	CATSERGSNQPQHF
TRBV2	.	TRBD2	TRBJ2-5	TGTGCCAGCATGACTAGCGTAAAGACCCAGTACTTC	CASMTSVKTQYF
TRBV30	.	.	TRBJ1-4	TGTGCCTGTCCACATGCAACTAATGAAAAACTGTTTTTT	CACPHATNEKLFF
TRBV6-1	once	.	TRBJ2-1	TGTGCCAGCAGTGAGACGACATTTGAGCAGTTCTTC	CASSETTFEQFF
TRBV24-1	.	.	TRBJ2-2	TGTGCCACCAGTGACAGGACGAACACCGGGGAGCTGTTTTTT	CATSDRTNTGELFF
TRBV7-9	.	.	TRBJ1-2	TGTGCCAGCAGCTTAGTTTGGGGCGGCTATGGCTACACCTTC	CASSLVWGGYGYTF
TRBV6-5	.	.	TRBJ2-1	TGTGCCAGCAGTCTTATACTAGCCACCAATGAGCAGTTCTTC	CASSLILATNEQFF
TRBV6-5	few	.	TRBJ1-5	TGTGCCAGCACCCAGGTTGGCAGGGTCAATCAGCCCCAGCATTTT	CASTQVGRVNQPQHF
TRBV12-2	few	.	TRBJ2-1	TGTGCAAGTCGCCAACGACGGGACTACTACAATGAGCAGTTCTTC	CASRQRRDYYNEQFF
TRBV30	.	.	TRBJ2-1	TGTGCCTGGAGTGTTTGGGGCCCATACAATGAGCAGTTCTTC	CAWSVWGPYNEQFF
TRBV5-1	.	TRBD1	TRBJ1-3	TGCGCCAGCAGCTTGCAGGGACAGGGGATGGCTGGAAACACCATATATTTT	CASSLQGQGMAGNTIYF
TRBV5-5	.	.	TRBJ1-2	TGTGCCAGCAGCTTGGCAGATGGCTATGGCTACACCTTC	CASSLADGYGYTF